Each of the 30 T cell receptor beta chains below was sequenced from the same sample in a study of blood T cell repertoires in COVID-19. TCRdb's table, derived via immunoSEQ multiplex PCR, lists solely in-frame clones and lacks some. Of a few hundred thousand clones listed, 85% to 90% are singletons. Sequencing was performed on PBMCs or T cells enriched from blood (not recorded which). All receptors come from a woman aged 25 to 39 who had recovered from COVID-19.

A few counts support this clone. This rearrangement joins TRBV4-2 to TRBJ1-1; D is possibly TRBD1 (5 bases). The V gene lost 3 bases and the J gene lost 6 bases, with 11 bases spanning the gap. Germline loops: CDR1 LGHNA, CDR2 YNFKEQ. The CDR3 runs 13 residues. The CDR3 coding sequence is TGTGCCAGCAGCCAGTCACAGGTTGCTGAAGCTTTCTTT. Its protein product is CASSQSQVAEAFF.

This clone has a single count. CDR3 sequence reads: CASSSGTGPYGYTF. CDR3 in DNA: TGCGCCAGCAGCTCCGGGACAGGGCCCTATGGCTACACCTTC. The V gene is TRBV5-1, the J gene TRBJ1-2; TRBD1 agrees at 9 bases. V lost 3 bases and J lost 4; bases outside the gene matches: 4. This CDR3 comprises 14 residues. Germline V gene data show CDR1 as SGHRS and CDR2 as YFSETQ.

V is TRBV7-9 and J is TRBJ1-2; weak D call: TRBD1 (5 bases). V was cut by 5 bases and J by 0 bases, with 16 bases left in between. Germline-derived CDR1 and CDR2 are SEHNR and FQNEAQ (reference sequence). The CDR3 totals 16 residues. In DNA form, the CDR3 reads TGTGCCAGCAGCCCGCGAGCGGGGGTAGCTAACTATGGCTACACCTTC. It translates to CASSPRAGVANYGYTF.

The V gene is TRBV7-9, the J gene TRBJ2-1; D is uncertain. Germline loops: CDR1 SEHNR, CDR2 FQNEAQ (reference sequence). CDR3 size: 15 residues. V gave up 4 bases and J gave up 0 bases, with 10 bases separating them. CDR3 in DNA: TGTGCCAGCAGCTCACTTCTGAGCTCCTACAATGAGCAGTTCTTC. Translation gives CASSSLLSSYNEQFF. Combining the CDR3 with reference TRBV7-9 and TRBJ2-1 gives the whole variable domain DTGVSQNPRHKITKRGQNVTFRCDPISEHNRLYWYRQTLGQGPEFLTYFQNEAQLEKSRLLSDRFSAERPKGSFSTLEIQRTEQGDSAMYLCASSSLLSSYNEQFFGPGTRLTVL.

V usage is TRBV13 and J usage is TRBJ1-5, with a tentative D call TRBD1 (5 bases). The germline CDR1 and CDR2 sequences are PRHDT and FYEKMQ (reference sequence). The CDR3 runs 18 residues. The germline V and J ends were trimmed by 3 bases and 0 bases, with 18 bases remaining between them. CDR3 DNA sequence: TGTGCCAGCAGCTTTTCGAACCGACGCGGGGGTAGCAATCAGCCCCAGCATTTT. Protein: CASSFSNRRGGSNQPQHF. Complete variable domain (other parts from reference TRBV13 and TRBJ1-5): AAGVIQSPRHLIKEKRETATLKCYPIPRHDTVYWYQQGPGQDPQFLISFYEKMQSDKGSIPDRFSAQQFSDYHSELNMSSLELGDSALYFCASSFSNRRGGSNQPQHFGDGTRLSIL.

The DNA for the CDR3 is TGCGCCAGCAGCCAACCAACAGGGGATGGCTACACCTTC. This sequence encodes CASSQPTGDGYTF. J is TRBJ1-2 and V is TRBV4-1, with 7 bases aligning to TRBD1. V shed 2 bases, J shed 6 bases, and the junction held 3 bases outside the gene matches. The CDR3 extends over 13 amino acids. Germline CDR1 reads MGHRA; CDR2 reads YSYEKL.

The chain has TRBV28 and TRBJ1-5; 8 nucleotides match TRBD1. Germline trimming cut 6 bases from V and 6 bases from J; bases unmatched to any gene: 13. The germline V gene has CDR1 MDHEN and CDR2 SYDVKM. The CDR3 length is 16 residues. DNA for the CDR3: TGTGCCAGCAGGCCCTCCGGGACAGGCTACCGTCAGCCCCAGCATTTT. Residues: CASRPSGTGYRQPQHF.

This chain connects TRBV28 to TRBJ2-3; tentative D call: TRBD2 (6 bases). V was clipped by 5 bases and J by 4 bases, with 19 bases between them. CDR1 and CDR2 from the germline V gene are MDHEN and SYDVKM. This CDR3 spans 16 amino acids. The CDR3 nucleotides are TGTGCCAGCAGTCCAGTTCTGGAGGGCCTAGCAGATACGCAGTATTTT. Translated, it gives CASSPVLEGLADTQYF.

The rearrangement joins TRBV9 to TRBJ1-2; D is perhaps TRBD1 (6 bases). Germline CDR1 SGDLS, CDR2 YYNGEE. Trimming removed 3 bases from V and 8 bases from J, with 14 bases in between. The CDR3 length is 13 residues. Here the CDR3 reads CASSDIGTSGYTF. CDR3 DNA sequence: TGTGCCAGCAGCGATATTGGGACATCCGGCTACACCTTC.

This chain uses TRBV5-4 with TRBJ2-6, with 9 nucleotides matching TRBD1. Germline assignment: CDR1 SGHNT and CDR2 YYREEE (reference sequence). CDR3 length: 18 amino acids. V lost 3 bases and J lost 4; bases outside the gene matches: 11. This CDR3 is CASSSPGQGTYGANVLTF. CDR3 nucleotide sequence: TGTGCCAGCAGCTCACCGGGACAGGGAACCTACGGGGCCAACGTCCTGACTTTC.

The CDR3 here is CASTLPAGGQETQYF. In DNA form, the CDR3 reads TGCGCCAGCACCCTTCCAGCGGGGGGCCAAGAGACCCAGTACTTC. The genes are TRBV5-1 and TRBJ2-5; 9 positions match TRBD2. Trimming took 6 bases from V and 1 from J; bases not matched to a gene: 7. The CDR3 has 15 amino acids. Germline values: CDR1 SGHRS, CDR2 YFSETQ.

The CDR3 spells CASSEELAGGVETQYF. Here the CDR3 DNA reads TGCGCCAGCAGTGAAGAACTAGCGGGAGGGGTAGAGACCCAGTACTTC. The chain combines TRBV10-1 with TRBJ2-5, with TRBD2 matching 13 bases. The CDR3 loop spans 16 amino acids. Germline V gene data show CDR1 as WNHNN and CDR2 as SYGVQD (reference sequence). The J segment lost 4 bases and the V segment lost 3 bases, leaving 5 bases of the junction unmatched.

The rearrangement uses TRBV10-3 and TRBJ1-2; TRBD1 might be the D (6 bases). The V gene lost 4 bases and the J gene lost 3 bases, with 12 bases spanning the gap. The CDR3 runs 14 residues. In germline, CDR1 is ENHRY, CDR2 SYGVKD. The DNA for the CDR3 is TGTGCCATCAGTGCCGGACAGCGCGACTATGGCTACACCTTC. Translating it yields CAISAGQRDYGYTF.

Written as DNA, the CDR3 is TGCGCCAGCAGCCACTACAGTGACAATGAGCAGTTCTTC. Amino acid sequence: CASSHYSDNEQFF. The gene calls are TRBV4-1 and TRBJ2-1; D uncertain. The CDR3 is 13 residues long. Trimming took 3 bases from V and 5 from J, leaving 8 bases between them. Germline CDR1 is MGHRA and CDR2 is YSYEKL.

This clone was seen only a few times. The chain couples TRBV4-3 to TRBJ2-2; D uncertain. Germline CDR1 LGHNA, CDR2 YSLEER. The CDR3 spans 16 residues. V was pared by 1 base and J by 0 bases, with 9 bases between. This CDR3 reads CASSQGAPPNTGELFF. The CDR3 nucleotides are TGCGCCAGCAGCCAAGGGGCGCCACCGAACACCGGGGAGCTGTTTTTT.

V gene TRBV10-2 combines with J gene TRBJ2-1, with a tentative D call TRBD2 (6 bases). V dropped 4 bases and J dropped 4 bases, with 20 bases sitting between them. The CDR3 runs to 17 residues. Germline values: CDR1 WSHSY, CDR2 SAAADI. The CDR3 DNA reads TGCGCCAGCAGTGTATCTCGGCGGGATAGTTCATACAATGAGCAGTTCTTC. This gives the protein CASSVSRRDSSYNEQFF.

The chain joins TRBV4-3 to TRBJ1-1, with D possibly TRBD1 on 5 matching bases. V gave up 0 bases and J gave up 1 base, with 15 bases separating them. Germline CDR1 and CDR2: LGHNA and YSLEER. This CDR3 comprises 17 residues. CDR3 nucleotides: TGCGCCAGCAGCCAAGACCTTCTGGTGGGGGGGAACACTGAAGCTTTCTTT. Amino acid sequence: CASSQDLLVGGNTEAFF.

V is TRBV19 and J is TRBJ1-2, with D perhaps matching TRBD1 (6 bases). The CDR3 is 14 amino acids. V dropped 5 bases and J dropped 1 base, with 11 bases sitting between them. Germline V gives CDR1 LNHDA, CDR2 SQIVND (reference sequence). This CDR3 reads CASSPTGLNYGYTF. CDR3 nucleotide sequence: TGTGCCAGTAGTCCGACAGGACTTAACTATGGCTACACCTTC.

This rearrangement joins TRBV6-6 to TRBJ1-6; D not certain. In germline, CDR1 is MNHNY, CDR2 SVGAGI (reference sequence). The CDR3 loop spans 13 amino acids. Trimming removed 6 bases from V and 6 bases from J, with 9 bases in between. CDR3 DNA sequence: TGTGCCAGCAGGGCCTGGTCTAATTCACCCCTCCACTTT. This translates into CASRAWSNSPLHF.

This rearrangement joins TRBV25-1 to TRBJ2-7; 9 bases agree with TRBD1. CDR3 length: 16 amino acids. Germline V gives CDR1 MGHDK, CDR2 SYGVNS. Trimming at V came to 3 bases and at J to 3 bases, leaving 9 bases not matched to a gene. CDR3 amino acids: CASSESTGQGHYEQYF. CDR3 coding DNA: TGTGCCAGCAGTGAGTCAACGGGACAGGGCCACTACGAGCAGTACTTC.

This clone has just one count. V is TRBV19 and J is TRBJ1-1, with 7 nucleotides matching TRBD1. This CDR3 region has 13 residues. Germline loops: CDR1 LNHDA, CDR2 SQIVND (reference sequence). V lost 8 bases, J lost 2 bases, and 5 bases stayed unmatched. CDR3 DNA sequence: TGTGCCAGTGAGGACAGGCGAAACACTGAAGCTTTCTTT. Encoded protein: CASEDRRNTEAFF.

This sequence joins TRBV28 and TRBJ1-6; 8 bases are shared with TRBD1. The CDR3 contains 16 residues. Germline CDR1 MDHEN, CDR2 SYDVKM. V was pared by 2 bases and J by 3 bases, with 3 bases of the junction left unmatched. CDR3 DNA: TGTGCCAGCAGTTTAAACAGGGGGAACTATAATTCACCCCTCCACTTT. It yields the protein CASSLNRGNYNSPLHF.

This clone was observed once. The rearrangement joins TRBV28 to TRBJ1-4, with TRBD1 matching 8 bases. The germline gives CDR1 MDHEN, CDR2 SYDVKM. The CDR3 loop spans 13 amino acids. V lost 4 bases to trimming and J lost 7 bases; unmatched junction nucleotides: 2. This CDR3 is CASSSGGVEKLFF. CDR3 sequence (DNA): TGTGCCAGCAGTTCAGGGGGCGTTGAAAAACTGTTTTTT.

The chain has TRBV6-6 and TRBJ1-1; no firm D call. Germline-derived CDR1 and CDR2 are MNHNY and SVGAGI (reference sequence). This CDR3 comprises 15 residues. V lost 2 bases and J lost 1, with 11 bases in between. Here the CDR3 reads CASSYVARKNTEAFF. The CDR3 DNA sequence: TGTGCCAGCAGTTACGTGGCCAGAAAGAACACTGAAGCTTTCTTT.

Worth noting for this clone: The sample carries other DNA sequences with the same CDR3. CDR3 coding DNA: TGTGCCAGCAGTTACGGTACAGGGGGGAATTCACCCCTCCACTTT. Encoded protein: CASSYGTGGNSPLHF. The chain is built from TRBV6-5 and TRBJ1-6; 8 bases match TRBD1. Germline CDR1 is MNHEY and CDR2 is SVGAGI. The J segment lost 7 bases and the V segment lost 2 bases, leaving 4 bases of the junction unmatched. The CDR3 contains 15 residues.

The chain links TRBV29-1 to TRBJ2-3; TRBD2 matches 7 bases. V lost 4 bases, J lost 5 bases, and 3 bases stayed unmatched. The germline gives CDR1 SQVTM, CDR2 ANQGSEA. The CDR3 length is 12 residues. CDR3 sequence reads: CSVVGGLDTQYF. DNA for the CDR3: TGCAGCGTTGTGGGAGGGCTAGATACGCAGTATTTT.

The V and J genes are TRBV3-1 (or the pseudogene TRBV3-2) and TRBJ2-7; TRBD2 aligns across 12 bases. Germline assignment: CDR1 LGHDT and CDR2 YNNKEL (reference sequence). Trimming cost V 5 bases and J 5 bases; bases outside gene matches: 4. The CDR3 length is 14 residues. Here the CDR3 DNA reads TGTGCCAGCAGCGAAGGACTAGCGGGAAACGAGCAGTACTTC. Translating gives CASSEGLAGNEQYF.

This chain uses TRBV7-9 with TRBJ2-7; TRBD1 matches at 8 bases. In germline, CDR1 is SEHNR, CDR2 FQNEAQ (reference sequence). With V trimmed by 2 bases and J by 0 bases, 6 bases remained unmatched. The CDR3 has 16 amino acids. CDR3: CASSLRGDRSSYEQYF. The CDR3 bases are TGTGCCAGCAGCTTACGAGGGGACAGGAGCTCCTACGAGCAGTACTTC.

The V and J genes are TRBV6-1 and TRBJ1-1; TRBD1 aligns across 7 bases. This CDR3 has 14 amino acids. V lost 2 bases to trimming and J lost 5 bases; unmatched junction nucleotides: 5. Looked up from germline, CDR1 is MNHNS and CDR2 is SASEGT. CDR3 DNA sequence: TGTGCCAGCAGTGAAAGGGCGGGACAGACTGAAGCTTTCTTT. The encoded protein is CASSERAGQTEAFF.

The chain uses TRBV5-5 and TRBJ1-5; D may be TRBD1 (5 bases). Trimming removed 3 bases from V and 4 bases from J, with 14 bases in between. The germline V gene has CDR1 SGHKS and CDR2 YYEKEE (reference sequence). The CDR3 loop spans 15 amino acids. CDR3 in DNA: TGTGCCAGCAGCTCAGTGACTGGGGGGAATCAGCCCCAGCATTTT. This encodes CASSSVTGGNQPQHF.